Listed here are 30 T cell receptor beta chains from one sample, sequenced in a study of cytomegalovirus exposure and HLA in healthy donors. Sequencing was performed with immunoSEQ multiplex PCR; in TCRdb, only in-frame clones are kept and a portion is missing. The sample records 230,000 or so clones, 85% to 90% being singletons. Sequenced material: PBMCs. The receptors originated from a woman between 18 and 29 years old in good health and CMV-seronegative.

The rearrangement joins TRBV27 to TRBJ2-3, with 10 bases identical to TRBD2. CDR3 size: 19 residues. Trimming cost V 8 bases and J 0 bases; bases outside gene matches: 17. Germline V gene lookup returns CDR1 MNHEY and CDR2 SMNVEV (reference sequence). The CDR3 sequence is CASLEWASGGKPSTDTQYF. Written as DNA, the CDR3 is TGTGCCAGCCTCGAATGGGCTAGCGGGGGAAAACCTAGCACAGATACGCAGTATTTT.

The chain uses TRBV10-3 and TRBJ2-2; 9 bases fit TRBD1. The germline V gene encodes CDR1 ENHRY and CDR2 SYGVKD. The CDR3 length is 18 residues. Unmatched junction bases numbered 10, after V lost 1 base and J lost 4 bases. The CDR3 sequence: CAISELDGGQGITGELFF. CDR3 bases: TGTGCCATCAGTGAGTTGGACGGGGGACAGGGAATCACCGGGGAGCTGTTTTTT.

The rearrangement joins TRBV6-5 to TRBJ1-2, with a possible D match to TRBD1 (5 bases). V gave up 6 bases and J gave up 8 bases, with 13 bases separating them. CDR1 is MNHEY and CDR2 is SVGAGI in the germline V gene. The length of the CDR3 is 12 residues. This chain's CDR3 is CASSTTGGGYTF. The CDR3 DNA reads as TGTGCCAGCAGCACCACAGGTGGCGGCTACACCTTC.

By its share, this clone is medium-sized. DNA of the CDR3: TGTGCCATCAGCGGCCGAACAGGGGGAAATTACGAGCAGTACTTC. This sequence encodes CAISGRTGGNYEQYF. The V call is TRBV10-3, the J call TRBJ2-7; 8 bases line up with TRBD1. Germline assignment: CDR1 ENHRY and CDR2 SYGVKD. Germline trimming cut 6 bases from V and 4 bases from J; bases unmatched to any gene: 11. The CDR3 is made up of 15 amino acids.

The chain is built from TRBV29-1 and TRBJ2-7, with TRBD1 matching over 11 bases. Trimming removed 3 bases from V and 2 bases from J; junction bases left unmatched: 6. This CDR3 is built from 15 residues. CDR1 and CDR2 from the germline V gene are SQVTM and ANQGSEA. Here the CDR3 reads CSVEEGQGVAYEQYF. The CDR3 DNA reads TGCAGCGTTGAGGAGGGACAGGGGGTCGCCTACGAGCAGTACTTC.

The DNA for the CDR3 is TGCGCCAGCAGTGAAGGGTCTAGCGGGAGGTCCTACAATGAGCAGTTCTTC. It yields the protein CASSEGSSGRSYNEQFF. The chain has TRBV10-1 and TRBJ2-1; 11 bases agree with TRBD2. The CDR3 sequence is 17 residues long. Germline trimming cut 3 bases from V and 1 base from J; bases unmatched to any gene: 5. The germline gives CDR1 WNHNN, CDR2 SYGVQD (reference sequence).

This clone appeared once. The J gene is TRBJ2-5, the V gene TRBV5-4; TRBD1 aligns across 8 bases. Germline loops: CDR1 SGHNT, CDR2 YYREEE (reference sequence). J was trimmed by 5 bases and V by 3 bases; bases with no gene match: 6. This CDR3 is 14 amino acids long. CDR3 region: CASSWTGRDETQYF. CDR3 coding DNA: TGTGCCAGCAGCTGGACAGGGCGGGACGAGACCCAGTACTTC. The complete variable domain, with remaining parts taken from reference TRBV5-4 and TRBJ2-5, reads ETGVTQSPTHLIKTRGQQVTLRCSSQSGHNTVSWYQQALGQGPQFIFQYYREEENGRGNFPPRFSGLQFPNYSSELNVNALELDDSALYLCASSWTGRDETQYFGPGTRLLVL.

This rearrangement joins TRBV28 to TRBJ1-2; possibly TRBD1 for D (5 bases). Trimming cost V 6 bases and J 4 bases, with 15 bases left between them. Germline V gene data show CDR1 as MDHEN and CDR2 as SYDVKM. The CDR3 contains 14 residues. CDR3 sequence (DNA): TGTGCCAGCAGCCCAGGGCAGGGTCCCTATGGCTACACCTTC. Translated, it gives CASSPGQGPYGYTF.

The J gene is TRBJ2-3, the V gene TRBV6-1, with TRBD1 matching 9 bases. Germline assignment: CDR1 MNHNS and CDR2 SASEGT. J lost 4 bases, V lost 6 bases, and 5 bases had no gene match. The CDR3 runs to 14 residues. CDR3 in amino acids: CASSPGTGSDTQYF. In DNA, the CDR3 is TGTGCCAGCAGCCCCGGGACAGGGTCAGATACGCAGTATTTT.

The chain links TRBV19 to TRBJ1-1, with D perhaps TRBD1 (5 bases). V lost 1 base, J lost 1 base, and 10 bases lay in between. The CDR3 is made up of 15 amino acids. Per germline, CDR1 LNHDA and CDR2 SQIVND (reference sequence). This chain's CDR3 is CASSIVMGGNTEAFF. The CDR3 DNA reads as TGTGCCAGTAGTATAGTTATGGGGGGGAACACTGAAGCTTTCTTT.

This rearrangement joins TRBV27 to TRBJ2-2; a weak D match, TRBD1 (6 bases). V was clipped by 1 base and J by 3 bases, with 12 bases between them. This CDR3 has 16 residues. Germline V gene lookup returns CDR1 MNHEY and CDR2 SMNVEV (reference sequence). The CDR3 bases are TGTGCCAGCAGTTTATTTGACAGGACTCACACCGGGGAGCTGTTTTTT. Protein sequence: CASSLFDRTHTGELFF.

The sample holds one count of this clone. V usage is TRBV27 and J usage is TRBJ2-7, with 7 positions matching TRBD1. Germline V gene sequence: CDR1 MNHEY, CDR2 SMNVEV (reference sequence). The V segment lost 5 bases and the J segment 7 bases; nucleotides outside the gene matches: 11. CDR3 length equals 14 residues. CDR3 sequence reads: CASSPSTGMGEQYF. CDR3 DNA: TGTGCCAGCAGTCCTTCGACAGGGATGGGTGAGCAGTACTTC.

The V call is TRBV7-6, the J call TRBJ2-1; TRBD2 matches at 7 bases. The V gene end was trimmed by 5 bases and the J gene end by 9 bases; junction bases not matched to a gene: 13. The CDR3 is made up of 15 amino acids. CDR1 and CDR2 from the germline V gene are SGHVS and FNYEAQ. The CDR3 bases are TGTGCCAGCAGCCTCGGCGGGAGTAATGGGGGTGAGCAGTTCTTC. Translating gives CASSLGGSNGGEQFF.

V and J are TRBV4-1 and TRBJ1-2; D not resolved. The CDR3 contains 15 residues. Looked up from germline, CDR1 is MGHRA and CDR2 is YSYEKL. Trimming pared 0 bases from V and 5 bases from J, leaving 13 bases between. For the CDR3, the DNA is TGCGCCAGCAGCCAAGACGGCGGAGGCAATTATGGCTACACCTTC. Its translation is CASSQDGGGNYGYTF.

This clone was counted a single time. In DNA, the CDR3 is TGTGCCAGCTCACTCGTACTTGGGACTAGCGGGAGGAGGAATGAGCAGTTCTTC. Translated: CASSLVLGTSGRRNEQFF. The genes are TRBV18 and TRBJ2-1; 15 bases map to TRBD2. The CDR3 has 18 residues. V shed 4 bases, J shed 7 bases, and the junction held 11 bases outside the gene matches. The germline V gene has CDR1 KGHSH and CDR2 LQKENI.

This chain links TRBV28 with TRBJ2-1; 14 bases match TRBD2. Germline trimming cut 5 bases from V and 8 bases from J; bases unmatched to any gene: 8. The CDR3 contains 16 residues. From germline, CDR1 is MDHEN and CDR2 SYDVKM. CDR3 coding DNA: TGTGCCAGCAGTACCCGACTAGCGGGAGGGCCCGATGAGCAGTTCTTC. It is translated as CASSTRLAGGPDEQFF.

The CDR3 bases are TGTGCCAGCAGCCAATCCCCCCTGAGGACAGGGATCACTGAAGCTTTCTTT. Translated: CASSQSPLRTGITEAFF. V is TRBV16 and J is TRBJ1-1; TRBD1 matches 8 bases. J was trimmed by 4 bases and V by 0 bases; bases with no gene match: 10. Germline CDR1 KGHSY, CDR2 FQNENV. The CDR3 consists of 17 residues.

The chain is built from TRBV5-1 and TRBJ2-7; D not certain. In germline, CDR1 is SGHRS, CDR2 YFSETQ. Trimming removed 4 bases from V and 4 bases from J, with 15 bases in between. The CDR3 has 14 amino acids. The CDR3 sequence is CASSEPADFYEQYF. The CDR3 region has the DNA TGCGCCAGCAGCGAACCCGCAGATTTTTACGAGCAGTACTTC.

This clone has only one observation. The genes are TRBV6-6 and TRBJ2-5; a possible D gene is TRBD2 (6 bases). V was pared by 2 bases and J by 4 bases, with 8 bases between. CDR3 length: 13 residues. CDR1 and CDR2 from the germline V gene are MNHNY and SVGAGI (reference sequence). The CDR3 reads CASSYNGGETQYF. CDR3 nucleotide sequence: TGTGCCAGCAGTTACAACGGGGGAGAGACCCAGTACTTC.

The genes are TRBV28 and TRBJ1-4; 12 bases agree with TRBD1. CDR3 length: 19 residues. From germline, CDR1 is MDHEN and CDR2 SYDVKM. The V gene end was trimmed by 0 bases and the J gene end by 5 bases; junction bases not matched to a gene: 10. This CDR3 is CASSLWRGGQGARNEKLFF. The CDR3 DNA reads TGTGCCAGCAGTTTATGGCGCGGGGGACAGGGGGCGCGGAATGAAAAACTGTTTTTT. Supplemented by reference TRBV28 and TRBJ1-4, the full variable domain reads DVKVTQSSRYLVKRTGEKVFLECVQDMDHENMFWYRQDPGLGLRLIYFSYDVKMKEKGDIPEGYSVSREKKERFSLILESASTNQTSMYLCASSLWRGGQGARNEKLFFGSGTQLSVL.

CDR3 nucleotides: TGTGCCAGTAGTATGGGGCAGGGCGATCAGCCCCAGCATTTT. It specifies CASSMGQGDQPQHF. The chain has TRBV19 and TRBJ1-5; a possible D gene is TRBD1 (5 bases). CDR1 and CDR2 (germline): LNHDA, SQIVND (reference sequence). CDR3 length: 14 amino acids. With 3 bases removed from V and 5 bases from J, the gap between germline ends came to 11 bases. The entire variable domain, with the rest obtained from reference TRBV19 and TRBJ1-5, is as follows: DGGITQSPKYLFRKEGQNVTLSCEQNLNHDAMYWYRQDPGQGLRLIYYSQIVNDFQKGDIAEGYSVSREKKESFPLTVTSAQKNPTAFYLCASSMGQGDQPQHFGDGTRLSIL.

This clone was observed a handful of times. The V and J genes are TRBV9 and TRBJ2-1; D may be TRBD2 (5 bases). V lost 4 bases and J 0 bases, leaving 14 bases between the germline ends. This CDR3 comprises 16 residues. Germline assignment: CDR1 SGDLS and CDR2 YYNGEE. The DNA of the CDR3 is TGTGCCAGCAGCCCAGCGGCATCAGGCTCCTACAATGAGCAGTTCTTC. Translation: CASSPAASGSYNEQFF.

The rearrangement links TRBV5-1 to TRBJ1-2; perhaps TRBD1 as D (6 bases). The germline CDR1 and CDR2 sequences are SGHRS and YFSETQ. V was clipped by 0 bases and J by 4 bases, with 13 bases between them. The CDR3 length is 15 residues. In nucleotides, the CDR3 is TGCGCCAGCAGCTTGGGGCAGGGGATGGGCTATGGCTACACCTTC. As protein: CASSLGQGMGYGYTF. The full variable domain, with the rest looked up from reference TRBV5-1 and TRBJ1-2, is KAGVTQTPRYLIKTRGQQVTLSCSPISGHRSVSWYQQTPGQGLQFLFEYFSETQRNKGNFPGRFSGRQFSNSRSEMNVSTLELGDSALYLCASSLGQGMGYGYTFGSGTRLTVV.

This clone showed up just a few times. The chain links TRBV14 to TRBJ1-1, with D uncertain. The V gene lost 0 bases and the J gene lost 3 bases, with 11 bases spanning the gap. This CDR3 has 15 residues. Germline V gene data show CDR1 as SGHDN and CDR2 as FVKESK. The CDR3 region is CASSQDLGLHTEAFF. The CDR3 DNA is TGTGCCAGCAGCCAAGACCTCGGTCTACACACTGAAGCTTTCTTT.

This clone was picked up one time. A junction end diverges from the germline sequence, so it may reflect a read error. This chain joins TRBV27 and TRBJ2-1; 9 bases match TRBD1. Germline loops: CDR1 MNHEY, CDR2 SMNVEV (reference sequence). CDR3 length equals 12 residues. Here the CDR3 DNA reads TGTGCCAGCAGTTCCCCTGACAGGGGGAGGCTCTTC. Translating it yields CASSSPDRGRLF.

The J gene is TRBJ2-7, the V gene TRBV4-1; D gene ambiguous. CDR1 is MGHRA and CDR2 is YSYEKL in the germline V gene. V lost 2 bases, J lost 3 bases, and 8 bases lay in between. The CDR3 contains 13 residues. CDR3 DNA: TGCGCCAGCAGCCAATCTTCTATCTACGAGCAGTACTTC. It codes for CASSQSSIYEQYF.

This clone was observed once. The genes are TRBV2 and TRBJ2-7; 10 positions match TRBD2. Unmatched junction bases numbered 12, after V lost 7 bases and J lost 0 bases. The CDR3 runs 17 residues. In germline, CDR1 is SNHLY, CDR2 FYNNEI. The CDR3 reads CASTLAGEPPSSYEQYF. The CDR3 coding sequence is TGTGCCAGCACCCTAGCGGGAGAGCCACCATCCTCCTACGAGCAGTACTTC.

This chain connects TRBV4-1 to TRBJ2-4, with a possible D match to TRBD1 (6 bases). Germline V gene lookup returns CDR1 MGHRA and CDR2 YSYEKL. Trimming stripped 2 bases from V and 5 bases from J, with 19 bases between. CDR3 size: 17 residues. CDR3 amino acids: CASSQLAAGTIQNIQYF. CDR3 sequence (DNA): TGCGCCAGCAGCCAACTCGCCGCCGGGACAATTCAAAACATTCAGTACTTC.

V gene TRBV27 combines with J gene TRBJ2-7, with TRBD1 identical over 10 bases. The CDR3 loop spans 15 amino acids. The junction had 6 bases not matched to a gene; V was cut back by 4 bases and J by 3 bases. Germline CDR1 and CDR2: MNHEY and SMNVEV (reference sequence). The CDR3 is CASSSRTGGYYEQYF. The CDR3 nucleotides are TGTGCCAGCAGTTCCCGGACAGGGGGGTACTACGAGCAGTACTTC.

This clone came up a few times. V is TRBV28 and J is TRBJ2-7, with D tentatively TRBD2 (5 bases). Trimming cost V 3 bases and J 5 bases, with 8 bases left between them. The CDR3 is made up of 12 amino acids. Germline V gene sequence: CDR1 MDHEN, CDR2 SYDVKM. CDR3 sequence (DNA): TGTGCCAGCAGTTTTCCGGGAAACGAGCAGTACTTC. This codes for CASSFPGNEQYF. Combining the CDR3 with reference TRBV28 and TRBJ2-7 gives the whole variable domain DVKVTQSSRYLVKRTGEKVFLECVQDMDHENMFWYRQDPGLGLRLIYFSYDVKMKEKGDIPEGYSVSREKKERFSLILESASTNQTSMYLCASSFPGNEQYFGPGTRLTVT.